The present TCR beta chain was sequenced within a study of blood T cells in healthy people across ages. Study-level information: Template switching retrieved approximately one barcoded beta molecule for each two T cells.

This clonotype was seen a handful of times. The authors ran a second PCR of about 6 to 11 cycles using a sample-barcoded 5' primer and a J-beta primer mix. TCRdb ran MiXCR on the 5' RACE reads and lists one entry per CDR3 protein. The data show about 670,000 distinct CDR3 sequences, over 40% seen once. This CDR3 spans 13 amino acids. Trimming took off 4 bases at V and 7 bases at J, with 11 bases between the two ends. The gene calls are TRBV12-3 or TRBV12-4 and TRBJ1-5, with a weak D call TRBD1 (5 bases). The receptor was isolated from an elderly woman in good health. The specimen was blood. This CDR3 reads CASSWWRDQPQHF. The CDR3 DNA reads TGTGCCAGCAGTTGGTGGAGGGACCAGCCCCAGCATTTT.